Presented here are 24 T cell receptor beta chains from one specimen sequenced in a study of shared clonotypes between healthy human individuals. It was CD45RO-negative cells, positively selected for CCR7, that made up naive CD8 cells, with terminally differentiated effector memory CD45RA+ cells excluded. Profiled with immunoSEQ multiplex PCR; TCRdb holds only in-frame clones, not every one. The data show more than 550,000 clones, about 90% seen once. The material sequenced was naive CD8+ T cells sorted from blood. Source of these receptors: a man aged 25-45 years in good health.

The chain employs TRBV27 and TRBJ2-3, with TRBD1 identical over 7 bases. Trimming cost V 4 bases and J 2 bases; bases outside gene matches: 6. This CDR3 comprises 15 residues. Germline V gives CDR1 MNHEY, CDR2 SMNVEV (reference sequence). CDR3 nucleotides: TGTGCCAGCAGTTCCCTGACAGGGACCACAGATACGCAGTATTTT. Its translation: CASSSLTGTTDTQYF.

The DNA of the CDR3 is TGTGCCAGCAGCTCCCTCTCTGGAAACACCATATATTTT. Translating it yields CASSSLSGNTIYF. The genes are TRBV11-2 and TRBJ1-3, with unresolved D. There are 13 residues in the CDR3. With 4 bases removed from V and 0 bases from J, the gap between germline ends came to 4 bases. Germline CDR1 reads SGHAT; CDR2 reads FQNNGV.

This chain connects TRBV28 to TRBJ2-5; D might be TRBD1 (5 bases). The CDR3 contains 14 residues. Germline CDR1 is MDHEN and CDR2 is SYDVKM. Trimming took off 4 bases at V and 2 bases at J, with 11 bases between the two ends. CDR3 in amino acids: CASSYSGAQETQYF. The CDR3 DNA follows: TGTGCCAGCAGTTACAGTGGGGCACAAGAGACCCAGTACTTC.

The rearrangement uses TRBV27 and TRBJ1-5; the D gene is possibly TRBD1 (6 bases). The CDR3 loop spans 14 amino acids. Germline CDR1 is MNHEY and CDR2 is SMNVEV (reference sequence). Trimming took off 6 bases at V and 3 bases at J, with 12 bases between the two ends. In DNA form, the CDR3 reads TGTGCCAGCAGCTCCGGGACATACAATCAGCCCCAGCATTTT. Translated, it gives CASSSGTYNQPQHF.

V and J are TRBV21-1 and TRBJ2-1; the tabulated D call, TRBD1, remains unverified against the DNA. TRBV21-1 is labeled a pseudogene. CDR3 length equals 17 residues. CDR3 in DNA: TGTGCCAGCAGCACTACGACAGGGAAGGACTCCTACAATGAGCAGTTCTTC. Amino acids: CASSTTTGKDSYNEQFF.

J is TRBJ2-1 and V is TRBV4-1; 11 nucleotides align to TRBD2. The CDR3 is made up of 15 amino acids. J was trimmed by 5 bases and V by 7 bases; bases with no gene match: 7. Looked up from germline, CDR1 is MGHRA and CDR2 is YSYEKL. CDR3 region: CASKLTSGADNEQFF. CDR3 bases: TGCGCCAGCAAACTGACTAGCGGGGCGGACAATGAGCAGTTCTTC.

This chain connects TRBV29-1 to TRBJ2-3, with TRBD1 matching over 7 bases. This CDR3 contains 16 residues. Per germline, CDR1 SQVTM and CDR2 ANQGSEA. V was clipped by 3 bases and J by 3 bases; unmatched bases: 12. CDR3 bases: TGCAGCGTTGACGACAGTATGACAGGGAGAACAGATACGCAGTATTTT. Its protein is CSVDDSMTGRTDTQYF.

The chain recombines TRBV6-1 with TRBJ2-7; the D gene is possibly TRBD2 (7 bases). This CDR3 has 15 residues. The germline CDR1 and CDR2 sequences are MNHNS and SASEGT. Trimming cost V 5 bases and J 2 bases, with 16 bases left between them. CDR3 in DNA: TGTGCCAGCAGTCCAAGGGGGAGGGGGACCTACGAGCAGTACTTC. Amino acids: CASSPRGRGTYEQYF.

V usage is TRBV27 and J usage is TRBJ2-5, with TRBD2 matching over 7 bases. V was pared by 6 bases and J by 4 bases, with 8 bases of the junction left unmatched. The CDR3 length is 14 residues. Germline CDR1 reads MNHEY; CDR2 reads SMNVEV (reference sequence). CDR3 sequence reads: CASRVGGRGETQYF. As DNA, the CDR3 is TGTGCCAGCAGAGTGGGCGGGAGAGGAGAGACCCAGTACTTC.

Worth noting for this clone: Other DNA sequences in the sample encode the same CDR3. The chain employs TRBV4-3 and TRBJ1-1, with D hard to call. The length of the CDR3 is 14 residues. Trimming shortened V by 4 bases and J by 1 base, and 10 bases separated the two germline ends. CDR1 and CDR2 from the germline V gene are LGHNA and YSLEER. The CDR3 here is CASSPGRANTEAFF. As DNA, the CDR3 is TGCGCCAGCAGCCCCGGACGGGCGAACACTGAAGCTTTCTTT.

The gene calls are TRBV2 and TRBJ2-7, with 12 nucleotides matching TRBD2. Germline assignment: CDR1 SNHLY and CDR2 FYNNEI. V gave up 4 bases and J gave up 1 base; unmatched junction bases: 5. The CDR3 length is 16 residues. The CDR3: CASSVGLAGLSYEQYF. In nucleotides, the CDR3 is TGTGCCAGCAGTGTAGGACTAGCGGGACTTTCCTACGAGCAGTACTTC.

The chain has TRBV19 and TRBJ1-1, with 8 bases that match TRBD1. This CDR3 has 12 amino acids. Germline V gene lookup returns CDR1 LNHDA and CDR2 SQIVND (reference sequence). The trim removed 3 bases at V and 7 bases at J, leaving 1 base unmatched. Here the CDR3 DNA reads TGTGCCAGTAGTATGGACAGGGTTGAAGCTTTCTTT. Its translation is CASSMDRVEAFF. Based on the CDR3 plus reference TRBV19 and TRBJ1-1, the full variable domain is DGGITQSPKYLFRKEGQNVTLSCEQNLNHDAMYWYRQDPGQGLRLIYYSQIVNDFQKGDIAEGYSVSREKKESFPLTVTSAQKNPTAFYLCASSMDRVEAFFGQGTRLTVV.

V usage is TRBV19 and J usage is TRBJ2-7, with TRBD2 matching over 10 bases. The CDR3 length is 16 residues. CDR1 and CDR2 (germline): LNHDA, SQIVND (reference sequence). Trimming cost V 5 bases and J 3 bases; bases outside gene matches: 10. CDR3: CASSATLAGVHYEQYF. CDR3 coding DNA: TGTGCCAGTAGTGCGACCCTAGCGGGAGTTCACTACGAGCAGTACTTC.

CDR3 sequence: CASVEKGGYTEAFF. The CDR3 DNA follows: TGTGCCAGCGTAGAGAAGGGGGGGTACACTGAAGCTTTCTTT. The J gene is TRBJ1-1, the V gene TRBV5-4, with D possibly matching TRBD1 (6 bases). The CDR3 sequence is 14 residues long. CDR1 SGHNT and CDR2 YYREEE come from the germline V gene (reference sequence). Trimming left V 7 bases short and J 3 bases short, with 16 bases between.

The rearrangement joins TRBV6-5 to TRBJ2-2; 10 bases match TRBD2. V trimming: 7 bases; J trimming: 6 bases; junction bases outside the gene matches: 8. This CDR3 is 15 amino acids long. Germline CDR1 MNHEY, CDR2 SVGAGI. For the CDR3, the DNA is TGTGCCAGCACTTCCGGGACTAGCGTGGCCGGGGAGCTGTTTTTT. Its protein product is CASTSGTSVAGELFF.

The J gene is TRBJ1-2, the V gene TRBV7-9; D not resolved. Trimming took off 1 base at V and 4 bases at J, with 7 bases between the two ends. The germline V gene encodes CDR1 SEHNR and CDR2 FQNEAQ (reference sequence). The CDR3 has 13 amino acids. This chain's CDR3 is CASSLETIYGYTF. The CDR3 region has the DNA TGTGCCAGCAGCTTAGAGACAATCTATGGCTACACCTTC.

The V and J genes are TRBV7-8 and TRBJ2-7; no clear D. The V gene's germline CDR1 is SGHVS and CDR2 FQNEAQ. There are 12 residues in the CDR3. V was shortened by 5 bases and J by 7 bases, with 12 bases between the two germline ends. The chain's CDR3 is CASSEDTREQYF. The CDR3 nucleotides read TGTGCCAGCAGCGAAGACACGCGGGAGCAGTACTTC.

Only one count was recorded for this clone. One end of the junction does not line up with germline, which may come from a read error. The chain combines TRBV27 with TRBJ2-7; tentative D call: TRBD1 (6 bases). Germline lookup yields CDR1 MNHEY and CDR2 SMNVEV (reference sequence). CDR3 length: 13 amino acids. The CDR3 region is CASSLSGLLGQIF. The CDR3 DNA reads TGTGCCAGCAGTTTATCGGGCCTCCTGGGACAAATATTC.

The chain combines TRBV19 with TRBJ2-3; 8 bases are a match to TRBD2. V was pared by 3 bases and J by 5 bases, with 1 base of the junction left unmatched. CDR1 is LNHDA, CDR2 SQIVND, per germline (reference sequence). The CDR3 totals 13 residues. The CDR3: CASSIRGGDTQYF. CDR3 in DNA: TGTGCCAGTAGTATTCGGGGGGGAGATACGCAGTATTTT.

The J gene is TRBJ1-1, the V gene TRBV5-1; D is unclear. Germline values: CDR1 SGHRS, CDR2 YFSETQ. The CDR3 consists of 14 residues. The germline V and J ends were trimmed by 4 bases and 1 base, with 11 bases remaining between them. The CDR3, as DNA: TGCGCCAGCAGCCAACTGGAGGAGAACACTGAAGCTTTCTTT. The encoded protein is CASSQLEENTEAFF.

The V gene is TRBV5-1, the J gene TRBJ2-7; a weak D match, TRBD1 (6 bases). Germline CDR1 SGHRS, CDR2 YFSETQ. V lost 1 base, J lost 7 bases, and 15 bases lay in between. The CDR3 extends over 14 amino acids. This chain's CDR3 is CASSLSGAPGEQYF. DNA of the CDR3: TGCGCCAGCAGCTTGTCAGGGGCGCCGGGGGAGCAGTACTTC.

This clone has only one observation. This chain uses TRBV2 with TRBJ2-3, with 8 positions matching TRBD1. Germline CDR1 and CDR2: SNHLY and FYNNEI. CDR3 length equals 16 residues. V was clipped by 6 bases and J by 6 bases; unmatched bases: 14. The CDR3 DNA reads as TGTGCCAGCAGGCGCCTTGACAGGGGTTTGACGGATACGCAGTATTTT. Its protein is CASRRLDRGLTDTQYF.

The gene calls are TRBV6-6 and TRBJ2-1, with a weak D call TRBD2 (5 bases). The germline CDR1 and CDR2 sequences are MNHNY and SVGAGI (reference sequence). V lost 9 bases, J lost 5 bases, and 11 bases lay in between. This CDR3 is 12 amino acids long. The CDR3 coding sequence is TGTGCCAGTAGCTTGCGGGACAATGAGCAGTTCTTC. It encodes CASSLRDNEQFF.

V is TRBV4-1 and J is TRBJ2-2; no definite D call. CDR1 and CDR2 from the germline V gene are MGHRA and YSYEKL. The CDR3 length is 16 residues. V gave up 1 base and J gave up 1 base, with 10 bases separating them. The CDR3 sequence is CASSQGWAENTGELFF. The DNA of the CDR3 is TGCGCCAGCAGCCAAGGTTGGGCAGAGAACACCGGGGAGCTGTTTTTT.